One and the same sample provided the 5 T cell receptor beta chains below, sequenced in a study of CD8+CD57+ T cells in acquired aplastic anemia. CDR3 and TCR beta VDJ profiling relied on genomic DNA as the template. TCRdb ran MiXCR on the reads and lists one entry per CDR3 protein. Among 200,000 to 250,000 distinct CDR3 sequences listed, 34% were seen once. The material sequenced was sorted CD4+, CD8+, or CD8+CD57+ T cells (not recorded which) from PBMCs. These receptors were taken from a human donor in good health, serving as a control.

For the CDR3, the DNA is TGTGCCAGTAGCGTCTCGGGGGCGCAGGGCGAGCAGTACTTC. Its protein product is CASSVSGAQGEQYF. V usage is TRBV19 and J usage is TRBJ2-7, with D tentatively TRBD1 or TRBD2 (6 bases each). V lost 6 bases and J 6 bases, leaving 18 bases between the germline ends. CDR1 and CDR2 (germline): LNHDA, SQIVND (reference sequence). CDR3 size: 14 residues.

The chain is built from TRBV5-1 and TRBJ2-7, with D uncertain. The CDR3 contains 12 residues. The V end was cut by 0 bases, the J end by 7 bases, with 8 bases between. The germline V gene encodes CDR1 SGHRS and CDR2 YFSETQ. The CDR3 is CASSLAVGEQYF. CDR3 nucleotide sequence: TGCGCCAGCAGCTTGGCCGTAGGTGAGCAGTACTTC.

This clonotype was seen ten or more times. This rearrangement joins TRBV11-1 to TRBJ1-6, with 8 bases matching TRBD1. Germline V CDR1 and CDR2: SGHAT, FQDESV (reference sequence). J gave up 9 bases and V 2 bases, and 12 bases lay outside the gene matches. The CDR3 totals 17 residues. CDR3: CASSLLPGTGAFSPLHF. For the CDR3, the DNA is TGTGCCAGCAGCTTACTTCCCGGGACAGGTGCGTTTTCACCCCTCCACTTT.

As concerns this clonotype: At one boundary the junction diverges from the germline segment, which might be a read error. This sequence joins TRBV2 and TRBJ1-2; a weak D match, TRBD1 (5 bases). This CDR3 has 13 residues. In germline, CDR1 is SNHLY, CDR2 FYNNEI. Written as DNA, the CDR3 is TGTGCCGGCAGTGTCAGGGAGGACTATGGCTACACCTTC. Translated: CAGSVREDYGYTF.

The sample holds many counts of this clonotype. This rearrangement joins TRBV7-2 to TRBJ1-2; 7 bases align to TRBD1. This CDR3 has 15 residues. The germline V gene encodes CDR1 SGHTA and CDR2 FQGNSA. Trimming at V came to 5 bases and at J to 8 bases, leaving 14 bases not matched to a gene. The CDR3, as DNA: TGTGCCAGCAGCCGTCGTCACAGGGGAACAGACGGCTACACCTTC. Translating gives CASSRRHRGTDGYTF.